One T cell receptor (beta chain) is described in this entry. V shed 2 bases, J shed 4 bases, and the junction held 5 bases outside the gene matches. Germline values: CDR1 SGDLS, CDR2 YYNGEE. This CDR3 spans 14 amino acids. These data come from a study of blood T cell repertoires in COVID-19. Across the whole study: Sources were T cells, B-cell-depleted T cells, or PBMCs; the material itself was cDNA or gDNA.

Under the authors' procedure: Estimates of nucleated cell counts were drawn from the amplification of reference gene primers. TCRdb's copy holds only in-frame clones and misses some; the assay was immunoSEQ multiplex PCR. That table is the source of V, J and clone size, and D and trimming were worked out from the DNA. This sample has about 110,000 clones, with 85% found just once. The chain uses TRBV9 and TRBJ1-2; TRBD1 agrees at 7 bases. Material: peripheral blood. This receptor was identified in a human donor in a cohort sampled during active COVID-19. The CDR3: CASSVGTDLYGYTF. The CDR3 DNA is TGTGCCAGCAGCGTCGGGACAGACCTCTATGGCTACACCTTC.